This T cell receptor (beta chain) comes out of a study of T cell responses to AZD1222 COVID-19 vaccine. Assay: immunoSEQ multiplex PCR; the TCRdb copy retains only in-frame clones and omits some. The data contain 95,000 to 150,000 clones, about 85% of them singletons. The ends were cut back, 3 bases at V and 7 bases at J, with 12 bases in the middle. Germline V CDR1 and CDR2: SGHAT, FQNNGV. The CDR3 has 13 residues. Regarding this clone: No antigen is known for it.

Findings and caveats of the study: Among the donors, most were white British and more were female, and clonal diversity was possibly underestimated. Every sample of the repertoires postdated the peak T cell response. Only five or six individuals given AZD1222 were seropositive at baseline.

The genes are TRBV11-2 and TRBJ1-2, with D tentatively TRBD1 (5 bases). The sequence was collected from an adult in good health. The starting material was peripheral blood, obtained on day 0 of AZD1222 vaccination. The CDR3 is CASSFDLGAGYTF. Here the CDR3 DNA reads TGTGCCAGCAGCTTCGACCTAGGGGCTGGCTACACCTTC.